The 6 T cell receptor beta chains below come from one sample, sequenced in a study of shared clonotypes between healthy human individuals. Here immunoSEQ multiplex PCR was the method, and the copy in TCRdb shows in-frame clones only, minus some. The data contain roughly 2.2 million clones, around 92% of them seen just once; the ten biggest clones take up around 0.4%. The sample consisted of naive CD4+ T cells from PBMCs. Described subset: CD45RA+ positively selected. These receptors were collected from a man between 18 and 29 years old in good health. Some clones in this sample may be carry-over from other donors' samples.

CDR3 bases: TGCGCCAGCAGCTTGGGTACTGTGGCGGGAGCTGAAGAGCAGTACTTC. Its translation is CASSLGTVAGAEEQYF. The chain combines TRBV5-1 with TRBJ2-7; 7 bases fit TRBD2. CDR3 length: 16 amino acids. Germline V gene lookup returns CDR1 SGHRS and CDR2 YFSETQ. The J segment lost 7 bases and the V segment lost 0 bases, leaving 13 bases of the junction unmatched.

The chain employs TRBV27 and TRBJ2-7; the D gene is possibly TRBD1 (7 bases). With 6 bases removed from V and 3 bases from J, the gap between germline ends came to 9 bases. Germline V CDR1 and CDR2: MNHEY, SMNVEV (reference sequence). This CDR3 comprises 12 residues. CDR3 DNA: TGTGCCAGCAGGCGGGACAGCTACGAGCAGTACTTC. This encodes CASRRDSYEQYF.

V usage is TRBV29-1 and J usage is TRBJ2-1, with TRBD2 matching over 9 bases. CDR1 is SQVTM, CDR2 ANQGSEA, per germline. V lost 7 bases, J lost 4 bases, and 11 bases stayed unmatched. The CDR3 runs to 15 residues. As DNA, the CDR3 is TGCAGCGCCAAAGGGGGGCTAGCGGGATACAATGAGCAGTTCTTC. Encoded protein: CSAKGGLAGYNEQFF.

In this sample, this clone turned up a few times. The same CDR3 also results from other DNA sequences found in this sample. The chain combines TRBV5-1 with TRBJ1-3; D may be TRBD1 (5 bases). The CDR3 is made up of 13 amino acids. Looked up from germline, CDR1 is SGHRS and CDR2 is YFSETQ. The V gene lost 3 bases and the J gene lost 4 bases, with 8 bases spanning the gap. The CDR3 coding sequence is TGCGCCAGCAGCTCTGGGGACGGAAACACCATATATTTT. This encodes CASSSGDGNTIYF.

CDR3: CASSQFVGGNTDTQYF. The DNA of the CDR3 is TGCGCCAGCAGCCAATTCGTGGGGGGAAACACAGATACGCAGTATTTT. V and J are TRBV4-1 and TRBJ2-3; D possibly corresponds to TRBD2 (6 bases). The germline V gene encodes CDR1 MGHRA and CDR2 YSYEKL. This CDR3 is built from 16 residues. V dropped 2 bases and J dropped 2 bases, with 14 bases sitting between them.

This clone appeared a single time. This chain's CDR3 is CATSPGQTYGYTF. The CDR3 bases are TGTGCCACCAGCCCGGGACAGACATATGGCTACACCTTC. The chain uses TRBV15 and TRBJ1-2; 7 bases line up with TRBD1. J lost 5 bases, V lost 5 bases, and 5 bases had no gene match. Germline CDR1 and CDR2: LNHNV and YYDKDF (reference sequence). This CDR3 is built from 13 residues.